These 25 T cell receptor beta chains originate from one sample sequenced in a study of metastatic and nonmetastatic thyroid tumors. TCRdb ran MiXCR on the PCR reads. This table holds about 6,200 clones, 30% to 35% found once. No treatment of any kind had been given to any patient before thyroid surgery. The sequencing sample was made of adjacent normal tissue. The origin of the receptors is a female donor with papillary thyroid cancer or a benign thyroid nodule (not recorded which). Some clones in this sample may be carry-over from other donors' samples.

CDR3 region: CATAASTGSLTYEQYF. DNA for the CDR3: TGTGCCACCGCGGCCTCGACAGGTTCCCTTACCTACGAGCAGTACTTC. The V gene is TRBV28, the J gene TRBJ2-7; TRBD1 might be the D (6 bases). V lost 10 bases and J lost 2, with 24 bases in between. The length of the CDR3 is 16 residues. Germline CDR1 reads MDHEN; CDR2 reads SYDVKM.

The chain uses TRBV6-9 and TRBJ2-7; 11 bases are shared with TRBD2. Germline V gene data show CDR1 as MNHGY and CDR2 as SVAAGI. This CDR3 has 15 residues. V dropped 1 base and J dropped 3; count of bases not matched to a gene: 2. CDR3 in amino acids: CASSYFTSGSYEQYF. The CDR3 coding sequence is TGTGCCAGCAGTTATTTCACTAGCGGGAGCTACGAGCAGTACTTC.

This sequence joins TRBV5-6 and TRBJ2-7; the D gene is possibly TRBD1 (6 bases). Germline CDR1 SGHDT, CDR2 YYEEEE. The length of the CDR3 is 14 residues. The V end lost 2 bases, the J end lost 1 base, and 10 bases lay between the germline ends. The CDR3 DNA is TGTGCCAGCAGCTTCCTGACAGGTTCCTACGAGCAGTACTTC. Protein product: CASSFLTGSYEQYF.

The V and J genes are TRBV2 and TRBJ2-3; possibly TRBD2 for D (7 bases). This CDR3 spans 16 amino acids. The germline gives CDR1 SNHLY, CDR2 FYNNEI. V lost 7 bases and J lost 1, with 18 bases in between. CDR3 nucleotide sequence: TGTGCCAGCATGATCCCTGGCGGGGGCCGCACAGATACGCAGTATTTT. Translation gives CASMIPGGGRTDTQYF. The variable domain in full, with the rest retrieved from reference TRBV2 and TRBJ2-3, is EPEVTQTPSHQVTQMGQEVILRCVPISNHLYFYWYRQILGQKVEFLVSFYNNEISEKSEIFDDQFSVERPDGSNFTLKIRSTKLEDSAMYFCASMIPGGGRTDTQYFGPGTRLTVL.

CDR3 nucleotide sequence: TGTGCCAGCAGCACGGGACAGCACCAAGAGACCCAGTACTTC. Translation gives CASSTGQHQETQYF. The chain uses TRBV11-1 and TRBJ2-5; 7 bases agree with TRBD1. CDR1 and CDR2 (germline): SGHAT, FQDESV (reference sequence). CDR3 size: 14 residues. V trimming: 5 bases; J trimming: 0 bases; junction bases outside the gene matches: 3.

The sample holds one count of this clone. The CDR3 protein is CSALGLRNEQFF. Written as DNA, the CDR3 is TGCAGTGCTCTTGGACTCCGTAATGAGCAGTTCTTC. The chain has TRBV20-1 and TRBJ2-1, with D perhaps TRBD2 (5 bases). Germline-derived CDR1 and CDR2 are DFQATT and SNEGSKA (reference sequence). Trimming took off 5 bases at V and 7 bases at J, with 12 bases between the two ends. This CDR3 is 12 amino acids long.

The chain links TRBV28 to TRBJ2-7; D is possibly TRBD2 (6 bases). Trimming removed 5 bases from V and 6 bases from J, with 17 bases in between. Looked up from germline, CDR1 is MDHEN and CDR2 is SYDVKM. The CDR3 spans 14 residues. As DNA, the CDR3 is TGTGCCAGCAGTGAAAACAAATGGGACTTCGAGCAGTACTTC. Protein sequence: CASSENKWDFEQYF.

The CDR3 DNA sequence: TGTGCCAGCAGTTTAGTGGGGTCAGCTTTCTTT. It specifies CASSLVGSAFF. The J gene is TRBJ1-1, the V gene TRBV28; D ambiguous. The CDR3 runs 11 residues. Trimming cost V 2 bases and J 10 bases, with 8 bases left between them. The V gene's germline CDR1 is MDHEN and CDR2 SYDVKM.

This clone has only a few counts. This chain links TRBV6-5 with TRBJ2-1; no firm D call. V was pared by 0 bases and J by 0 bases, with 9 bases between. The CDR3 extends over 16 amino acids. Germline V gene data show CDR1 as MNHEY and CDR2 as SVGAGI. The CDR3, as DNA: TGTGCCAGCAGTTACTCGACCCGGAGCTCCTACAATGAGCAGTTCTTC. Translated: CASSYSTRSSYNEQFF.

This clone has only a few counts. The chain uses TRBV12-3 or TRBV12-4 and TRBJ2-2, with D perhaps matching TRBD2 (5 bases). The CDR3 extends over 15 amino acids. Deletions cut 6 bases from V and 6 bases from J, with 17 bases between. The CDR3 DNA is TGTGCCAGCAGCTTACAGCGGTCTGTTTCCGGGGAGCTGTTTTTT. It specifies CASSLQRSVSGELFF.

The genes are TRBV27 and TRBJ2-3, with TRBD2 matching 10 bases. With V trimmed by 7 bases and J by 7 bases, 8 bases remained unmatched. The CDR3 covers 14 residues. Germline-derived CDR1 and CDR2 are MNHEY and SMNVEV (reference sequence). The CDR3 loop reads CASTPPAGGNTQYF. The CDR3 nucleotides are TGTGCCAGCACCCCCCCAGCGGGGGGGAATACGCAGTATTTT.

V usage is TRBV11-1 and J usage is TRBJ1-2, with 10 bases fitting TRBD1. Germline-derived CDR1 and CDR2 are SGHAT and FQDESV (reference sequence). The CDR3 consists of 14 residues. Unmatched junction bases numbered 4, after V lost 3 bases and J lost 6 bases. This CDR3 is CASSFGQGVDGYTF. The CDR3 bases are TGTGCCAGCAGCTTCGGACAGGGGGTTGATGGCTACACCTTC.

This CDR3 is CSASDRVGDEQYF. The CDR3 DNA is TGCAGTGCTTCAGACAGGGTCGGGGACGAGCAGTACTTC. The chain couples TRBV20-1 to TRBJ2-7; 7 bases agree with TRBD1. The V gene's germline CDR1 is DFQATT and CDR2 SNEGSKA (reference sequence). The CDR3 contains 13 residues. V lost 5 bases to trimming and J lost 5 bases; unmatched junction nucleotides: 9.

The gene calls are TRBV5-1 and TRBJ2-5, with 10 bases lining up with TRBD2. The CDR3 is made up of 15 amino acids. V dropped 4 bases and J dropped 5; count of bases not matched to a gene: 8. From germline, CDR1 is SGHRS and CDR2 YFSETQ. The CDR3 here is CASSVAGGRGETQYF. The CDR3 region has the DNA TGCGCCAGCAGCGTAGCGGGGGGAAGAGGGGAGACCCAGTACTTC.

In its sample, this clone was seen once. The chain couples TRBV11-2 to TRBJ2-1; perhaps TRBD2 as D (6 bases). Trimming removed 2 bases at V and 6 bases at J, with 17 bases between. Per the germline V gene, CDR1 is SGHAT and CDR2 is FQNNGV. The CDR3 extends over 16 amino acids. CDR3 loop: CASSLLAGTHFNEQFF. CDR3 sequence (DNA): TGTGCCAGCAGCTTACTTGCGGGAACGCACTTCAATGAGCAGTTCTTC.

This clone was observed a handful of times. The V call is TRBV6-1, the J call TRBJ1-5; 8 bases map to TRBD1. The CDR3 covers 16 residues. The trim removed 7 bases at V and 2 bases at J, leaving 10 bases unmatched. CDR1 is MNHNS, CDR2 SASEGT, per germline. The CDR3 region has the DNA TGTGCCAGCACCGACAGGGGACGTATTGGCAATCAGCCCCAGCATTTT. Encoded protein: CASTDRGRIGNQPQHF.

Details on this clone: Relative to the germline gene, one junction end is altered; a read error may explain this. For the CDR3, the DNA is TGTGCCAGCAGCATCGGACTAGCGGGAGAAGGCGGGGAACTGTTTTTT. Protein: CASSIGLAGEGGELFF. This chain uses TRBV9 with TRBJ2-2, with 13 bases aligning to TRBD2. Germline CDR1 is SGDLS and CDR2 is YYNGEE. The CDR3 loop spans 16 amino acids.

This clone was counted between two and nine times. V and J are TRBV12-3 or TRBV12-4 and TRBJ2-2; D is ambiguous. The CDR3 has 14 residues. V lost 0 bases, J lost 7 bases, and 9 bases lay in between. The CDR3 DNA reads as TGTGCCAGCAGTTTAGCGAGTCAGTACGGGGAGCTGTTTTTT. This encodes CASSLASQYGELFF.

The V and J genes are TRBV12-3 or TRBV12-4 and TRBJ1-1; D is undetermined. This CDR3 contains 14 residues. V was trimmed by 2 bases and J by 4 bases, leaving 11 bases between them. The CDR3 loop is CASSLSRGITEAFF. The CDR3 DNA reads as TGTGCCAGCAGTTTATCGCGGGGAATCACTGAAGCTTTCTTT.

J is TRBJ1-6 and V is TRBV5-1; no reliable D call. The germline CDR1 and CDR2 sequences are SGHRS and YFSETQ. V was clipped by 4 bases and J by 8 bases, with 13 bases between them. The CDR3 contains 14 residues. CDR3 nucleotides: TGCGCCAGCAGCGATGGGTGGGATTATTCACCCCTCCACTTT. Translation: CASSDGWDYSPLHF. Full variable domain (missing parts from reference TRBV5-1 and TRBJ1-6): KAGVTQTPRYLIKTRGQQVTLSCSPISGHRSVSWYQQTPGQGLQFLFEYFSETQRNKGNFPGRFSGRQFSNSRSEMNVSTLELGDSALYLCASSDGWDYSPLHFGNGTRLTVT.

J is TRBJ1-1 and V is TRBV20-1; 8 bases are a match to TRBD1. The trim removed 5 bases at V and 4 bases at J, leaving 12 bases unmatched. Per the germline V gene, CDR1 is DFQATT and CDR2 is SNEGSKA (reference sequence). This CDR3 comprises 15 residues. The CDR3 nucleotides are TGCAGTGCTGGAGGGACAGGATCAGGGTCCACTGAAGCTTTCTTT. It encodes CSAGGTGSGSTEAFF.

This clone has only a few counts. V is TRBV10-3 and J is TRBJ1-1, with D possibly matching TRBD1 (5 bases). V was trimmed by 10 bases and J by 6 bases, leaving 18 bases between them. There are 13 residues in the CDR3. The germline V gene encodes CDR1 ENHRY and CDR2 SYGVKD. CDR3: CASGGGSVSEAFF. The CDR3 DNA follows: TGTGCCAGCGGGGGGGGGAGCGTCTCTGAAGCTTTCTTT.

This clone came up a few times. This chain links TRBV6-1 with TRBJ1-6; 7 bases fit TRBD1. CDR3 size: 16 residues. Germline V gene data show CDR1 as MNHNS and CDR2 as SASEGT. With V trimmed by 6 bases and J by 7 bases, 12 bases remained unmatched. The CDR3 region has the DNA TGTGCCAGCAGCCTGGGGGGACAGAGGCCCAATTCACCCCTCCACTTT. Its protein product is CASSLGGQRPNSPLHF.

In its sample, this clone was seen a few times. Here the CDR3 reads CASSHASLNTEAFF. Here the CDR3 DNA reads TGTGCCAGCAGCCACGCCTCTTTGAACACTGAAGCTTTCTTT. The rearrangement links TRBV6-1 to TRBJ1-1; no firm D call. The V end lost 6 bases, the J end lost 0 bases, and 11 bases lay between the germline ends. This CDR3 has 14 residues. Per germline, CDR1 MNHNS and CDR2 SASEGT.

The chain joins TRBV13 to TRBJ1-5; 8 bases line up with TRBD1. From germline, CDR1 is PRHDT and CDR2 FYEKMQ (reference sequence). Unmatched junction bases numbered 21, after V lost 5 bases and J lost 6 bases. This CDR3 has 19 residues. CDR3 DNA: TGTGCCAGCAGCCCCCCCACGGGACAGGCTTGCGGAGTGGGTCAGCCCCAGCATTTT. Translated, it gives CASSPPTGQACGVGQPQHF.